Included here is one TCR beta chain sequence, with context. As yet, its antigen is unknown. This entry comes from a study of cytomegalovirus exposure and HLA in healthy donors. As for the study in general: Out of fewer than 400 genotyped donors, 81% belonged to the Caucasian-associated ancestry cluster. Study conclusions and caveats: The study listed some 160 cytomegalovirus-associated TCR beta chains. In a later analysis, HLA-C alleles had the fewest associated TCRs, DRB1 alleles the most. No immune exposure information besides CMV serostatus was available.

The PCR was carried out with 60 Vbeta primers and 13 Jbeta primers. Sequencing used immunoSEQ multiplex PCR; TCRdb keeps in-frame clones, though not all of them. Found here are under 200,000 clones, around 85% of them singletons; the top ten hold about 1.9%. Trimming removed 4 bases at V and 1 base at J, with 11 bases between. The CDR3 is 14 residues long. Germline lookup yields CDR1 MNHEY and CDR2 SMNVEV (reference sequence). The source of this sequence is a human donor in good health. Sequencing was performed on PBMCs. The chain uses TRBV27 and TRBJ2-7; possible D gene TRBD2, 6 bases. The DNA of the CDR3 is TGTGCCAGCAGTTGGACTACCGGGTCCTACGAGCAGTACTTC. Its protein is CASSWTTGSYEQYF.